In this sample, the clone carrying this T cell receptor (beta chain) turned up a few times. The antigen is unknown. One entry per CDR3 protein results from TCRdb running MiXCR on the RT-PCR reads. The sample contains roughly 700,000 distinct CDR3 sequences, about 15% of which appear only once. The sample originates from a study of response to subunit inactivated influenza vaccine. The study, taken as a whole, reports: The study's authors posited that every seasonal influenza vaccination enlists few new T cells.

CDR1 and CDR2 from the germline V gene are SNHLY and FYNNEI. V lost 7 bases and J lost 0, with 16 bases in between. The CDR3 extends over 15 amino acids. The sequenced sample was PBMCs from blood, obtained 14 days before vaccination. This TCR derives from a man aged 50 to 59 who received an inactivated influenza vaccine. The chain employs TRBV2 and TRBJ2-7; the D is unclear. The CDR3 loop reads CASTHQAGPSYEQYF. The CDR3 bases are TGTGCCAGCACCCACCAGGCAGGCCCCTCCTACGAGCAGTACTTC.